This is a list of T cell receptor beta chains from one sample in a study of tumor-infiltrating lymphocytes in primary liver carcinoma. Each CDR3 protein gets one entry after TCRdb re-called the multiplex PCR reads with MiXCR. The table has a few hundred thousand distinct CDR3 sequences, 58% seen once. Source material: peripheral blood. The receptors shown here come from a woman aged 25 to 45 with primary liver carcinoma and hepatitis B virus infection. CDR3s include the opening cysteine and the closing phenylalanine or tryptophan. A D gene is named only where the DNA matches it firmly. The size field is filled for only some rows; it gives once, few, many or a size class.

size,J,D,V,CDR3,DNA
many,TRBJ1-3,.,TRBV5-5,CASSLLGIGEGNTIYF,TGTGCCAGCAGCTTATTGGGGATCGGCGAGGGAAACACCATATATTTT
many,TRBJ2-1,.,TRBV12-3/TRBV12-4,CASRKQGFGSYNEQFF,TGTGCCAGCAGGAAACAGGGATTTGGCTCCTACAATGAGCAGTTCTTC
.,TRBJ1-2,.,TRBV19,CASSIDRLGVLSDYGYTF,TGTGCCAGTAGTATAGATCGATTGGGGGTCTTAAGCGACTATGGCTACACCTTC
many,TRBJ2-1,TRBD1,TRBV29-1,CSVEPGQGRDNEQFF,TGCAGCGTTGAACCGGGACAGGGAAGAGACAATGAGCAGTTCTTC
once,TRBJ1-5,TRBD1,TRBV11-3,CASPAVGTGGSNPLSNQPQHF,TGTGCCAGCCCCGCCGTTGGGACAGGGGGTTCTAACCCTCTCTCCAATCAGCCCCAGCATTTT
few,TRBJ2-2,TRBD1,TRBV6-6,CASSYSGGQGTGELFF,TGTGCCAGCAGTTACTCAGGGGGCCAGGGCACCGGGGAGCTGTTTTTT
few,TRBJ2-5,.,TRBV28,CASSLDSGRTQYF,TGTGCCAGCAGTTTAGACTCCGGAAGGACTCAGTACTTC
.,TRBJ2-7,.,TRBV4-3,CASSQGRSGRCYEQYF,TGCGCCAGCAGCCAGGGGAGGAGCGGGCGTTGCTACGAGCAGTACTTC
few,TRBJ2-3,.,TRBV10-1,CASRGGAGETDTQYF,TGCGCCAGCCGCGGAGGGGCAGGGGAGACAGATACGCAGTATTTT
many,TRBJ1-1,.,TRBV11-1,CASSPQGFNTEAFF,TGTGCCAGCAGCCCTCAGGGGTTTAACACTGAAGCTTTCTTT
.,TRBJ2-7,TRBD2,TRBV5-4,CASNLAGGQGEQYF,TGTGCCAGCAATTTAGCGGGAGGGCAGGGGGAGCAGTACTTC
medium-sized,TRBJ1-6,TRBD1,TRBV11-2,CASSQTGVTPLHF,TGTGCCAGCTCCCAAACAGGGGTGACACCCCTCCACTTT
.,TRBJ2-5,.,TRBV29-1,CSVAVGQGRETRYF,TGCAGCGTTGCGGTAGGGCAGGGTAGAGAGACCCGGTACTTC
many,TRBJ2-1,TRBD2,TRBV11-2,CASSERLAVTYNEQFF,TGTGCCAGCAGCGAGCGACTAGCGGTGACCTACAATGAGCAGTTCTTC
.,TRBJ2-1,TRBD2,TRBV29-1,CNVSPLAEVHEQFF,TGCAACGTTTCGCCCCTAGCGGAAGTGCATGAGCAGTTCTTC
.,TRBJ2-2,TRBD1,TRBV9,CASGPQTGINTGELFF,TGTGCCAGCGGCCCTCAGACAGGGATTAACACCGGGGAACTGTTTTTT
.,TRBJ2-2,.,TRBV11-3,CASSLDYTSNGVLFF,TGTGCCAGCAGCTTAGATTACACGAGTAACGGGGTGCTGTTTTTT
many,TRBJ1-2,.,TRBV29-1,CSVELDRPHYGYTF,TGCAGCGTTGAACTCGACAGGCCCCACTATGGCTACACCTTC
few,TRBJ1-5,TRBD1,TRBV12-3/TRBV12-4,CASKQGGTNQPQHF,TGTGCCAGCAAACAGGGGGGTACCAATCAGCCCCAGCATTTT
.,TRBJ1-6,TRBD1,TRBV5-4,CASSPGTGGIGGMGPLHF,TGTGCCAGCAGCCCCGGGACAGGGGGCATAGGTGGCATGGGGCCCCTCCACTTT
.,TRBJ1-6,.,TRBV21-1,CASSKLGLRHSYNSPLHF,TGTGCCAGCAGCAAACTCGGGCTTCGTCACTCCTATAATTCACCCCTCCACTTT
.,TRBJ2-3,TRBD2,TRBV12-3/TRBV12-4,CASSLGLAYTDTQYF,TGTGCCAGCAGTTTGGGACTAGCGTACACAGATACGCAGTATTTT
many,TRBJ2-5,TRBD2,TRBV11-2,CASSLDRAGGPQTQYF,TGTGCCAGCAGCTTAGATCGAGCGGGAGGGCCTCAGACCCAGTACTTC
few,TRBJ2-5,.,TRBV4-1,CASSQADGGGRETQYF,TGCGCCAGCAGCCAAGCAGATGGGGGGGGCCGGGAGACCCAGTACTTC
once,TRBJ2-3,.,TRBV5-4,CTSSFRGTDTQYF,TGTACCAGCAGCTTTAGGGGCACAGATACGCAGTATTTT
.,TRBJ1-5,.,TRBV6-6,CATRRGNNQPQHF,TGTGCCACCCGCCGGGGTAACAATCAGCCCCAGCATTTT
many,TRBJ2-5,TRBD2,TRBV4-1,CASSQITTGLAGEETQYF,TGCGCCAGCAGCCAGATTACCACTGGACTAGCGGGGGAAGAGACCCAGTACTTC
.,TRBJ1-3,.,TRBV4-1,CASSQSSRSPGQNTIYF,TGCGCCAGCAGCCAGTCAAGCCGCTCCCCGGGACAAAACACCATATATTTT
.,TRBJ2-6,.,TRBV28,CASSPLETLSGANVLTF,TGTGCCAGCAGCCCCCTTGAGACGCTCTCTGGGGCCAACGTCCTGACTTTC
.,TRBJ2-1,.,TRBV6-6,CASSLQTTSEQFF,TGTGCCAGCAGTTTACAGACAACGAGTGAGCAGTTCTTC
.,TRBJ2-3,.,TRBV4-3,CARSQEGGADTQYF,TGCGCCAGGAGCCAAGAAGGAGGGGCAGATACGCAGTATTTT
.,TRBJ2-1,.,TRBV4-2,CASSYMGGAQSSYNVQFF,TGTGCCAGCAGCTACATGGGCGGAGCTCAGAGCTCCTACAATGTGCAGTTCTTC
few,TRBJ1-5,.,TRBV12-3/TRBV12-4,CASSLNGPYSNQPQHF,TGTGCCAGCAGTTTGAACGGACCCTATAGCAATCAGCCCCAGCATTTT
many,TRBJ2-7,.,TRBV11-2,CASSLGSGSQRGQYF,TGTGCCAGCAGCTTAGGGTCGGGATCCCAGCGTGGGCAGTACTTC
once,TRBJ2-5,.,TRBV4-1,CTSSFSGGPASGQETQYF,TGCACCAGCAGCTTTTCAGGAGGCCCCGCTAGTGGCCAAGAGACCCAGTACTTC
.,TRBJ1-1,.,TRBV5-1,CASSPLSGSAEAFF,TGCGCCAGCAGCCCCCTATCCGGGAGCGCTGAAGCTTTCTTT
many,TRBJ2-7,TRBD1,TRBV4-3,CASSQGTGATYEQYF,TGCGCCAGCAGCCAGGGGACAGGGGCAACCTACGAGCAGTACTTC
.,TRBJ2-2,.,TRBV6-6,CASTTGGAYTGELFF,TGTGCCAGTACTACAGGGGGGGCGTACACCGGGGAGCTGTTTTTT
.,TRBJ2-7,.,TRBV11-2,CVSSVGLYTPLIEQYF,TGTGTCAGCAGCGTAGGACTATATACTCCTCTGATCGAGCAGTACTTC
.,TRBJ2-2,TRBD1,TRBV28,CASSPPDRGFRELFF,TGTGCCAGCAGCCCTCCGGACAGGGGGTTTCGGGAGCTGTTTTTT
.,TRBJ1-4,.,TRBV11-2,CARSTRTGINEKLFF,TGTGCCAGGAGCACGCGAACAGGAATAAATGAAAAACTGTTTTTT
.,TRBJ1-2,TRBD1,TRBV12-3/TRBV12-4,CASSTPRPGGTYGYTF,TGTGCCAGCAGTACTCCTCGGCCAGGGGGCACCTATGGCTACACCTTC
many,TRBJ2-5,.,TRBV5-4,CASSSGTVQETQYF,TGTGCCAGCAGCTCTGGGACGGTACAAGAGACCCAGTACTTC
.,TRBJ2-2,.,TRBV30,CAWSAGTNTGELFF,TGTGCCTGGAGTGCCGGGACCAACACCGGGGAGCTGTTTTTT
.,TRBJ2-6,TRBD1,TRBV5-1,CASLPDRGVSGANVLTF,TGCGCCAGTCTACCGGACAGGGGCGTCTCTGGGGCCAACGTCCTGACTTTC
many,TRBJ2-7,.,TRBV29-1,CSVGHSPPYEQYF,TGCAGCGTTGGGCATAGTCCCCCCTATGAGCAGTACTTC
.,TRBJ2-5,.,TRBV6-2/TRBV6-3,CASRHQGQETQYF,TGTGCCAGCAGACATCAGGGACAAGAGACCCAGTACTTC
.,TRBJ2-7,.,TRBV10-2,CASNRGAPHSEQYF,TGCGCCAGCAACCGTGGAGCCCCCCATTCCGAGCAGTACTTC
.,TRBJ2-5,.,TRBV30,CTWSMREETQYF,TGTACCTGGAGTATGCGGGAAGAGACCCAGTACTTC
.,TRBJ1-1,.,TRBV11-2,CVSSQGPRVPFF,TGTGTCAGCAGTCAGGGCCCACGGGTGCCTTTCTTT
.,TRBJ2-3,TRBD2,TRBV4-2,CAISHKRGLATDTQYF,TGTGCCATCAGTCACAAGCGGGGACTAGCGACTGATACGCAGTATTTT